Sequencing of this TCR beta chain was carried out in a study of blood T cell repertoires in COVID-19. Turning to the study itself: Both acute and convalescent COVID-19 samples were obtained from the United States, Italy and Spain. T cells, B-cell-depleted T cells, or PBMCs supplied cDNA or gDNA.

The CDR3 runs to 16 residues. With 4 bases removed from V and 7 bases from J, the gap between germline ends came to 21 bases. Germline V CDR1 and CDR2: SGHDT, YYEEEE. In the authors' workflow: Reference gene primer amplification in the assay estimated nucleated cell counts. Clones were read by immunoSEQ multiplex PCR, and TCRdb kept only the in-frame ones, dropping some. D and trimming were read from the DNA, whereas the V and J calls and clone size are those reported in that table. The table records about 220,000 clones, 84% of them present only once. Sequenced material: peripheral blood. The clonotype comes from a woman in her sixties or seventies with acute or convalescent COVID-19. V is TRBV5-6 and J is TRBJ1-5; the D gene is possibly TRBD1 (5 bases). The CDR3 loop reads CASSRWAGGVLQPQHF. The CDR3 coding sequence is TGTGCCAGCAGCAGATGGGCCGGGGGGGTTCTACAGCCCCAGCATTTT.